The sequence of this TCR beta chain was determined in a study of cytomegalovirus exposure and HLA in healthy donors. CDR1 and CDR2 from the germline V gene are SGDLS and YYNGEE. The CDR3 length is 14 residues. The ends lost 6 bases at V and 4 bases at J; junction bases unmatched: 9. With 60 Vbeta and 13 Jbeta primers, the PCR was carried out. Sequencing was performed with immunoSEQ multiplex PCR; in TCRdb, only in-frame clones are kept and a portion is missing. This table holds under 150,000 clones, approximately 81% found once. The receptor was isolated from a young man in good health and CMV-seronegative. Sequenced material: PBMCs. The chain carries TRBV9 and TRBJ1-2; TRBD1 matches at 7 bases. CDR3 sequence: CASNNNRGGYGYTF. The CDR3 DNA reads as TGTGCCAGCAACAACAACAGGGGCGGCTATGGCTACACCTTC.